This T cell receptor beta chain comes out of a study of early T cells in non-severe SARS-CoV-2 infection. Background on the study: Alpha and beta chains were unpaired, from unsorted whole-blood bulk RNA.

This clonotype was detected only a few times. TCRdb used MiXCR to reprocess the 5' RACE reads, holding one entry per CDR3 protein. The sample has 56,000 or so distinct CDR3 sequences; roughly a tenth are singletons. V dropped 7 bases and J dropped 7; count of bases not matched to a gene: 11. From germline, CDR1 is SQVTM and CDR2 ANQGSEA. CDR3 size: 14 residues. The clonotype originates from an adult who was a healthcare worker with PCR-confirmed SARS-CoV-2 infection or an uninfected control (not recorded which). The chain has TRBV29-1 and TRBJ2-7; 12 bases are a match to TRBD1. The sequenced material came from whole blood. CDR3 residues: CSASPGQGAGEQYF. For the CDR3, the DNA is TGCAGCGCTTCACCGGGACAGGGGGCCGGAGAGCAGTACTTC.